This record looks at one TCR beta chain sequence and its context. Its matching antigen is unknown. In the PCR, 60 Vbeta and 13 Jbeta primers were used. Clones were read by immunoSEQ multiplex PCR, and TCRdb kept only the in-frame ones, dropping some. Counted here are roughly 180,000 clones, more than 65% occurring once; the ten biggest clones make up roughly 6%. These data come from a study of cytomegalovirus exposure and HLA in healthy donors. Study as a whole: Assignment to the Caucasian-associated ancestry cluster applied to around 82% of the approximately 420 genotyped donors. Study results and caveats: CMV antigen specificity was confirmed in vitro for a few CMV-associated chains. TCR beta V segments were, for the most part, productive about 87% or about 30% of the time in an earlier analysis.

CDR3 length equals 15 residues. The germline gives CDR1 MNHEY, CDR2 SVGAGI. V lost 6 bases and J 4 bases, leaving 16 bases between the germline ends. The sequenced material came from PBMCs. This sequence joins TRBV6-5 and TRBJ1-5; D is perhaps TRBD1 (6 bases). The receptor was derived from a young woman in good health and CMV-seropositive. The CDR3 bases are TGTGCCAGCAGGTGGACAGCTCTCGGGAATCAGCCCCAGCATTTT. It translates to CASRWTALGNQPQHF.